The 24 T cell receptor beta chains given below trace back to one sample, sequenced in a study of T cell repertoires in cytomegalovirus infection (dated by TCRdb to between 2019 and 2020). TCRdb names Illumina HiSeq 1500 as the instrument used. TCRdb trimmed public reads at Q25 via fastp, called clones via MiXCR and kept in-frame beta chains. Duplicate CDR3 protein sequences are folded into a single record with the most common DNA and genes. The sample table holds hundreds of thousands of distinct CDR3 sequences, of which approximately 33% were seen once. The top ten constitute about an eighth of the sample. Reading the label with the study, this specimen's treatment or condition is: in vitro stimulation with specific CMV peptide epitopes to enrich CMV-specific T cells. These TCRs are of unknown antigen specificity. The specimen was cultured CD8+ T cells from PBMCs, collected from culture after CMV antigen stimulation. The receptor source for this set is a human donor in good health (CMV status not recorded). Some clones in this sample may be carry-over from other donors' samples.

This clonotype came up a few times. CDR3 sequence reads: CASSQGQGPYQPQHF. The CDR3 bases are TGTGCCAGCAGCCAAGGACAGGGCCCCTATCAGCCCCAGCATTTT. The gene calls are TRBV4-2 and TRBJ1-5; TRBD1 agrees at 7 bases. The germline gives CDR1 LGHNA, CDR2 YNFKEQ. The J segment lost 5 bases and the V segment lost 1 base, leaving 5 bases of the junction unmatched. This CDR3 spans 15 amino acids.

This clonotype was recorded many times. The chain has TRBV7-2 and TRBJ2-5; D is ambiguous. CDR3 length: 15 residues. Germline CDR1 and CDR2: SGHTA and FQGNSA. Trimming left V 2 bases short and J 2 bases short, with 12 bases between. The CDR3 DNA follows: TGTGCCAGCAGCTTAATCATTTCTATACAAGAGACCCAGTACTTC. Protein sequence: CASSLIISIQETQYF.

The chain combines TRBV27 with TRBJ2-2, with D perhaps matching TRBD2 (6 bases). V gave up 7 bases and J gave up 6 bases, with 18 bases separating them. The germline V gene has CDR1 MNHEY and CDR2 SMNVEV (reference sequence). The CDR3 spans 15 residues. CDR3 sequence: CASTSGLSRAGELFF. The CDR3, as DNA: TGTGCCAGCACCTCCGGACTATCCCGAGCCGGGGAGCTGTTTTTT.

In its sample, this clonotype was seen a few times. The CDR3 DNA sequence: TGTGCTAGTGGTAAACAGGGGGCTTCGGCAGATACGCAGTATTTT. Translation gives CASGKQGASADTQYF. The V call is TRBV12-5, the J call TRBJ2-3; 9 bases map to TRBD1. This CDR3 spans 15 amino acids. The ends lost 5 bases at V and 4 bases at J; junction bases unmatched: 7. Germline assignment: CDR1 LGHNT and CDR2 FRNRAP.

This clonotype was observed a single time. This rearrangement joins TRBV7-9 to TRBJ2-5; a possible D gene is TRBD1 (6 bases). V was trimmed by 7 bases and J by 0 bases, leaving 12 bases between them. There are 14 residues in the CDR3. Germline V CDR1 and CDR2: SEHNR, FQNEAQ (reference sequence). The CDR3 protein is CASTSRGHQETQYF. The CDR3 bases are TGTGCCAGCACCTCCAGGGGCCACCAAGAGACCCAGTACTTC.

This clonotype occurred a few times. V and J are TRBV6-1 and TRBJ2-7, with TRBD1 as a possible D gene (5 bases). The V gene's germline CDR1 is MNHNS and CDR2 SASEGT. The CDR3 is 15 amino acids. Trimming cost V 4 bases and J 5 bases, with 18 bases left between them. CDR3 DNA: TGTGCCAGCAGTGGGGGCCAGAGGAAAGGCGACGAGCAGTACGTC. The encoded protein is CASSGGQRKGDEQYV.

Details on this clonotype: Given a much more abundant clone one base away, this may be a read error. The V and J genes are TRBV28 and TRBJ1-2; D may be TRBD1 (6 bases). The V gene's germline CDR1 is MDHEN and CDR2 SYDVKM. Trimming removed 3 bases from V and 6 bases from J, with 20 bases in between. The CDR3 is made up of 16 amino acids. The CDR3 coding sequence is TGTGCCAGCAGTTTTGAGGGGGAGTGGGCTCACCATGGCTACACCTTC. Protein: CASSFEGEWAHHGYTF.

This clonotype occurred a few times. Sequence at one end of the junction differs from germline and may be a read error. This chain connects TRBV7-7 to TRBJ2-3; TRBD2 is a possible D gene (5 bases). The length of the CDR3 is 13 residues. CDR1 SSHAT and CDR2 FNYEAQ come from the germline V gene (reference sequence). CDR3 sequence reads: CASSLAITDTQYF. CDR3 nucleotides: TGTGCTAGCAGCTTAGCGATCACAGATACGCAGTATTTT.

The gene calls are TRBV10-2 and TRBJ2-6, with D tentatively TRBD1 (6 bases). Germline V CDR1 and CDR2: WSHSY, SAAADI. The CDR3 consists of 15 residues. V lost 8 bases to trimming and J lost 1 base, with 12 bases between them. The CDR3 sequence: CASYSTGSGANVLTF. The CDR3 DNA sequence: TGCGCCAGCTACTCTACAGGGTCTGGGGCCAACGTCCTGACTTTC.

CDR3 DNA: TGTGCCAGCAGCTCCAACGACGGGTTTAGCACAGATACGCAGTATTTT. Encoded protein: CASSSNDGFSTDTQYF. V usage is TRBV6-1 and J usage is TRBJ2-3; D is unresolved. V lost 6 bases and J 0 bases, leaving 16 bases between the germline ends. CDR3 length equals 16 residues. Germline V gene lookup returns CDR1 MNHNS and CDR2 SASEGT.

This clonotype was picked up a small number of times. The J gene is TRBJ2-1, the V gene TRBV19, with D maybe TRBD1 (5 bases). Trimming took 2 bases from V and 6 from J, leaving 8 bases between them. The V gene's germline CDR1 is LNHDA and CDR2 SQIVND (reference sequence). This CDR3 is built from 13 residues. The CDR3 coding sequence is TGTGCCAGTAGTATAATAGGGGCCAATGAGCAGTTCTTC. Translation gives CASSIIGANEQFF. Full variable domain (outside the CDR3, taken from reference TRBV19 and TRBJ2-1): DGGITQSPKYLFRKEGQNVTLSCEQNLNHDAMYWYRQDPGQGLRLIYYSQIVNDFQKGDIAEGYSVSREKKESFPLTVTSAQKNPTAFYLCASSIIGANEQFFGPGTRLTVL.

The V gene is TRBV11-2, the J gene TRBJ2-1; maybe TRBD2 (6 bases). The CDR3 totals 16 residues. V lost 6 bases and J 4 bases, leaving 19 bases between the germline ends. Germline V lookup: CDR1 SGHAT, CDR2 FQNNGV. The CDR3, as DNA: TGTGCCAGCAGACCCGCCGGGACTCCTCTTTACAATGAGCAGTTCTTC. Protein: CASRPAGTPLYNEQFF.

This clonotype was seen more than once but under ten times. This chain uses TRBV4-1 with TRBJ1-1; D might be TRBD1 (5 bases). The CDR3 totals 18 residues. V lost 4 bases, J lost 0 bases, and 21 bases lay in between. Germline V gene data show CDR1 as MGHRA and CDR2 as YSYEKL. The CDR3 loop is CASSPRAVGASMNTEAFF. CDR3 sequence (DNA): TGCGCCAGCAGCCCCCGAGCAGTTGGGGCTTCCATGAACACTGAAGCTTTCTTT.

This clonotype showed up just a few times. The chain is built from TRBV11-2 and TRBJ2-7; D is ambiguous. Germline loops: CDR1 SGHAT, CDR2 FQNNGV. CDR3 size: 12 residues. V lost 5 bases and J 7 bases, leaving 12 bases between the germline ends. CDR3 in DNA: TGTGCCAGCAGCACCCGCTTCGTGGAGCAGTACGTC. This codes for CASSTRFVEQYV.

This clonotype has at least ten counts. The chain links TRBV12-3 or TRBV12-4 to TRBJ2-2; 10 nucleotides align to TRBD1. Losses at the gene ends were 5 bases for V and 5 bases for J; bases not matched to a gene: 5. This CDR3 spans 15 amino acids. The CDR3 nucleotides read TGTGCCAGCAGTCTGACAGGGGGCTGGACCGGGGAGCTGTTTTTT. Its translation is CASSLTGGWTGELFF.

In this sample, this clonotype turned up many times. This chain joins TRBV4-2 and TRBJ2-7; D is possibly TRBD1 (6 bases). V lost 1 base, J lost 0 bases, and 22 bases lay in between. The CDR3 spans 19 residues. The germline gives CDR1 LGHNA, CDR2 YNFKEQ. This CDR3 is CASSQVRRWGRPHSYEQYF. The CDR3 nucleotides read TGTGCCAGCAGCCAAGTGCGCCGGTGGGGGCGACCCCACTCCTACGAGCAGTACTTC.

CDR3 nucleotides: TGTGCCAGTAGTATAGAAGCCGGACAGCGCACAGATACGCAGTATTTT. It encodes CASSIEAGQRTDTQYF. The rearrangement uses TRBV19 and TRBJ2-3, with D possibly TRBD1 on 6 matching bases. This CDR3 has 16 amino acids. V shed 0 bases and J shed 1 base, with 11 bases lying between them. Germline CDR1 is LNHDA and CDR2 is SQIVND (reference sequence).

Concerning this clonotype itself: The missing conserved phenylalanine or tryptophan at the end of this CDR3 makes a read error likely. The CDR3 loop reads CASSPPSNPYGYTL. CDR3 in DNA: TGTGCCAGCAGCCCCCCGAGTAACCCCTATGGCTACACCCTC. V gene TRBV7-4 combines with J gene TRBJ1-2; D not resolved. The V end lost 5 bases, the J end lost 4 bases, and 14 bases lay between the germline ends. Germline V gene data show CDR1 as SGHVT and CDR2 as SQSDAQ. The CDR3 is 14 amino acids.

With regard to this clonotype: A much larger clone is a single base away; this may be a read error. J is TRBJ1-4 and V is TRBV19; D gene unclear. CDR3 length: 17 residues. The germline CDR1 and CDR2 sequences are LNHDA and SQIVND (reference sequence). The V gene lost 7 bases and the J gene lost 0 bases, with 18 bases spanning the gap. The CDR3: CASKNPGSSATNEKLFF. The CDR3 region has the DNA TGTGCCAGTAAAAACCCGGGCTCCAGTGCAACTAATGAAAAACTGTTTTTT.

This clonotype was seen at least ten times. CDR3 amino acids: CASSSLVGRTKNIQYF. For the CDR3, the DNA is TGTGCCAGCAGCTCCCTTGTGGGGAGGACCAAAAACATTCAGTACTTC. The chain recombines TRBV7-2 with TRBJ2-4, with D perhaps matching TRBD2 (6 bases). CDR3 size: 16 residues. The germline gives CDR1 SGHTA, CDR2 FQGNSA. V lost 4 bases to trimming and J lost 2 bases, with 15 bases between them. The full variable domain, in which reference TRBV7-2 and TRBJ2-4 provide the parts outside the CDR3, is GAGVSQSPSNKVTEKGKDVELRCDPISGHTALYWYRQSLGQGLEFLIYFQGNSAPDKSGLPSDRFSAERTGGSVSTLTIQRTQQEDSAVYLCASSSLVGRTKNIQYFGAGTRLSVL.

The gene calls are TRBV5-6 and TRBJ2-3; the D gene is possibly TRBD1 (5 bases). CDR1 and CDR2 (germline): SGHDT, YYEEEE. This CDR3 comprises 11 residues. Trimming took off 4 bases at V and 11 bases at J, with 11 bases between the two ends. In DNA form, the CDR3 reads TGTGCCAGCAGCATTCAGGGTCTGCAGTATTTT. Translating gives CASSIQGLQYF.

The CDR3 sequence: CARIRGGWRNQPQHF. For the CDR3, the DNA is TGTGCCAGGATCCGAGGTGGGTGGCGCAATCAGCCCCAGCATTTT. This chain joins TRBV7-6 and TRBJ1-5, with D hard to call. The CDR3 totals 15 residues. The germline gives CDR1 SGHVS, CDR2 FNYEAQ. The V end was cut by 9 bases, the J end by 2 bases, with 17 bases between.

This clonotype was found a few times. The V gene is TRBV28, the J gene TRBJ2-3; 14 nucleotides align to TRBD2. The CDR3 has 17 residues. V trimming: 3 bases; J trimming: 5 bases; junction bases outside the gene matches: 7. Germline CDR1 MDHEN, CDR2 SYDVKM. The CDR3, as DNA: TGTGCCAGCAGTTTCCGACTAGCGGGGGGGCCTCTAGATACGCAGTATTTT. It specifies CASSFRLAGGPLDTQYF.

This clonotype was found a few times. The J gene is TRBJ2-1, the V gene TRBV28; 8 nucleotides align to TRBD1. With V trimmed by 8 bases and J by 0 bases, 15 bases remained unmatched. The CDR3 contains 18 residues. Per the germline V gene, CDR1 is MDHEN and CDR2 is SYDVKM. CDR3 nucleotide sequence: TGTGCCAGCTCCTCTTGGCCCAGGGACAGGAGCTCCTACAATGAGCAGTTCTTC. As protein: CASSSWPRDRSSYNEQFF.